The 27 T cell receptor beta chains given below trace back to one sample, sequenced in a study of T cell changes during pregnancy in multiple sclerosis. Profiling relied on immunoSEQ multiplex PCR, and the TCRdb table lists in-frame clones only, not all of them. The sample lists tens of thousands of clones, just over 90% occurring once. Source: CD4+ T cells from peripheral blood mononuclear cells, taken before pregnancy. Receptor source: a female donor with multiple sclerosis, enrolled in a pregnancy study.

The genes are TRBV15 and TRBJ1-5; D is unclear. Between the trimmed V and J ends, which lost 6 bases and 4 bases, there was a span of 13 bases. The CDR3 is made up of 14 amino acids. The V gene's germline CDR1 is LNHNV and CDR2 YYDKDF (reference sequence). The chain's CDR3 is CATRTGFQNQPQHF. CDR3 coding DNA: TGTGCCACCAGGACGGGATTTCAAAATCAGCCCCAGCATTTT.

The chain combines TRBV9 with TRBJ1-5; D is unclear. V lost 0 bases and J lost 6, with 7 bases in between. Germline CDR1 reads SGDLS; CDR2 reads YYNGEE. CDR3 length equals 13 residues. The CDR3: CASSVDTGQPQHF. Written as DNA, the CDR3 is TGTGCCAGCAGCGTAGATACGGGTCAGCCCCAGCATTTT.

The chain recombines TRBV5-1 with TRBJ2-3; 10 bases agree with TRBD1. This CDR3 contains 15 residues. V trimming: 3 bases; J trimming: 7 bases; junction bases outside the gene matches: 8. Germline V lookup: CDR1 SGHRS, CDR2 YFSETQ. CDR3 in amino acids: CASSSSTGGRNTQYF. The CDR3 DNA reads TGCGCCAGCAGCTCCTCGACAGGGGGCAGAAATACGCAGTATTTT.

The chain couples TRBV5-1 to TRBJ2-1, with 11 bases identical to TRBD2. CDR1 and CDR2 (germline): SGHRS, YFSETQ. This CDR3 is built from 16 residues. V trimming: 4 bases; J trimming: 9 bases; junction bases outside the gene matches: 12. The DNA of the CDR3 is TGCGCCAGCAGCGTCGGGCTAGCGGGAGGACAGGGTGAGCAGTTCTTC. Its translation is CASSVGLAGGQGEQFF. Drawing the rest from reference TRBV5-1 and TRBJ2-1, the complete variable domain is KAGVTQTPRYLIKTRGQQVTLSCSPISGHRSVSWYQQTPGQGLQFLFEYFSETQRNKGNFPGRFSGRQFSNSRSEMNVSTLELGDSALYLCASSVGLAGGQGEQFFGPGTRLTVL.

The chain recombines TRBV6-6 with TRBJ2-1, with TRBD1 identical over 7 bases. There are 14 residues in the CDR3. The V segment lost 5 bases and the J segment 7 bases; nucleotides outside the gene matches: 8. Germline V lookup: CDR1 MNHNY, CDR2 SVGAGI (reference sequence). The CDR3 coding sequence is TGTGCCAGCAGTCCGGGACAGAACAATAATGAGCAGTTCTTC. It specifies CASSPGQNNNEQFF.

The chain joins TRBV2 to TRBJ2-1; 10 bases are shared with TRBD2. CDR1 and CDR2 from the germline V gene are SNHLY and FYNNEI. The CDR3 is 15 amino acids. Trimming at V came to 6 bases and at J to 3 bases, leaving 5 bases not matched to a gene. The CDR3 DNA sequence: TGTGCCAGCAGCCCGGGACTAGCGCTCTACAATGAGCAGTTCTTC. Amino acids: CASSPGLALYNEQFF.

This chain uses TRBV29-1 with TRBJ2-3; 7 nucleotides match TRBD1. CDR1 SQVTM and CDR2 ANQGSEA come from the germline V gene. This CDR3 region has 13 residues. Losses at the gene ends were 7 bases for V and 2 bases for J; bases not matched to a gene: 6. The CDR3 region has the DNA TGCAGCGGCCGGACAGGCCCCACAGATACGCAGTATTTT. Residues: CSGRTGPTDTQYF.

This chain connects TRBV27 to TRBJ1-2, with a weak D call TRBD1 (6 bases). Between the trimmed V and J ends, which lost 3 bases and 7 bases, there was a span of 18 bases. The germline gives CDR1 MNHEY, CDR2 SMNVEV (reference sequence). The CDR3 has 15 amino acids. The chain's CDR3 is CASSLGGRGPIGYTF. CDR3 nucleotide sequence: TGTGCCAGCAGTTTGGGGGGGCGCGGTCCCATTGGCTACACCTTC.

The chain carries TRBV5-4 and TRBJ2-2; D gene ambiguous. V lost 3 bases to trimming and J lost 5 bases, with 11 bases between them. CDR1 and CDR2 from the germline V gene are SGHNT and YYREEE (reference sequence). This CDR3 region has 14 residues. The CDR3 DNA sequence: TGTGCCAGCAGCTCTACCACCCAAACCGGGGAGCTGTTTTTT. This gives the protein CASSSTTQTGELFF.

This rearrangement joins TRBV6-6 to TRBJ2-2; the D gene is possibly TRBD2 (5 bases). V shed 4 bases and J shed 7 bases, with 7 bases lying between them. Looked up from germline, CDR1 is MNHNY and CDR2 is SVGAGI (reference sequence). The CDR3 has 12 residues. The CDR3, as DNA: TGTGCCAGCAGTTCTACTAGCGGGGAGCTGTTTTTT. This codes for CASSSTSGELFF.

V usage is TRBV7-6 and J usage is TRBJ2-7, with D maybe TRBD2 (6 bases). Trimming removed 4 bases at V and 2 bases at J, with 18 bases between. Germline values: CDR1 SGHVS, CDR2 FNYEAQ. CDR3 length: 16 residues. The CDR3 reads CASSSPSEGGTYEQYF. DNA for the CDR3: TGTGCCAGCAGCTCACCCTCGGAGGGAGGCACCTACGAGCAGTACTTC.

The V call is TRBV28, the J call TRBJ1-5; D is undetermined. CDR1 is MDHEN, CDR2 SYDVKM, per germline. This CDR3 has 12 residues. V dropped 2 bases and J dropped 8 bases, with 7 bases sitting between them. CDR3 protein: CASSLRREPQHF. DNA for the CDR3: TGTGCCAGCAGTTTAAGGAGAGAGCCCCAGCATTTT.

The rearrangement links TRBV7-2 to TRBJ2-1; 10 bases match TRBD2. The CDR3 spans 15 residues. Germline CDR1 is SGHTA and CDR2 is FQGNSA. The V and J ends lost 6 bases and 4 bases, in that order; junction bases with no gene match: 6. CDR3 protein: CASSSSGSTYNEQFF. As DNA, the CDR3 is TGTGCCAGCAGTTCTAGCGGGAGCACATACAATGAGCAGTTCTTC.

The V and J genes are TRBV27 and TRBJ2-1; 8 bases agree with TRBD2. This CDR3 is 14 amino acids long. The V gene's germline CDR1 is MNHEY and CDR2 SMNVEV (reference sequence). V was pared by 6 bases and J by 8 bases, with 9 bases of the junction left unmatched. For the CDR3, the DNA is TGTGCCAGCAGCCCCGCGGGGGGTGTCTATGAGCAGTTCTTC. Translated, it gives CASSPAGGVYEQFF.

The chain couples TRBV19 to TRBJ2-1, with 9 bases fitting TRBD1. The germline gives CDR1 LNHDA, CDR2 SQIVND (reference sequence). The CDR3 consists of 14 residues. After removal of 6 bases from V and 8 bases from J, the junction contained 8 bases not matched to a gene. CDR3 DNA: TGTGCCAGTAGAAACAGGGGGCATCTCGATGAGCAGTTCTTC. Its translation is CASRNRGHLDEQFF.

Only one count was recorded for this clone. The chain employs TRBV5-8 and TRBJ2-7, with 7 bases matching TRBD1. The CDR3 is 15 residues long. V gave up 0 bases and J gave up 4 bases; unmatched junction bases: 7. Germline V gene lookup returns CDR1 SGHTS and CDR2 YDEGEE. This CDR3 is CASSLVGQKIYEQYF. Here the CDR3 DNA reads TGTGCCAGCAGCTTGGTGGGACAGAAAATATACGAGCAGTACTTC. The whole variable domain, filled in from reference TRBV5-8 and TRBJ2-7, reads EAGVTQSPTHLIKTRGQQATLRCSPISGHTSVYWYQQALGLGLQFLLWYDEGEERNRGNFPPRFSGRQFPNYSSELNVNALELEDSALYLCASSLVGQKIYEQYFGPGTRLTVT.

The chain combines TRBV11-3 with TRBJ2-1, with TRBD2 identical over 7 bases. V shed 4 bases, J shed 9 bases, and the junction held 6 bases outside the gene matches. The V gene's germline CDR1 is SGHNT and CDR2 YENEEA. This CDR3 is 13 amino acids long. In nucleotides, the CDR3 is TGTGCCAGCAGCTCTCGGACTAGTCGTGAGCAGTTCTTC. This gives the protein CASSSRTSREQFF.

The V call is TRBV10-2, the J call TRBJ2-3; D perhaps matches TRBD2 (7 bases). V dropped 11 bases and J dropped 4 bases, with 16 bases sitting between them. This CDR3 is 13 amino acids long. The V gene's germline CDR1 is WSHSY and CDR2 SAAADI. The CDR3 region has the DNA TGCGCCGGGGGCGGGAGAGGCGCAGATACGCAGTATTTT. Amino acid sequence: CAGGGRGADTQYF.

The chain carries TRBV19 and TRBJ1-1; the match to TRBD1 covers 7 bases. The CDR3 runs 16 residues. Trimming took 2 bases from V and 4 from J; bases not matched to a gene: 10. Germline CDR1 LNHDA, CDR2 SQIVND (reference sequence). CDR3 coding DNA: TGTGCCAGTAGTATATATGGGGACAGAGGATCCACTGAAGCTTTCTTT. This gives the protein CASSIYGDRGSTEAFF.

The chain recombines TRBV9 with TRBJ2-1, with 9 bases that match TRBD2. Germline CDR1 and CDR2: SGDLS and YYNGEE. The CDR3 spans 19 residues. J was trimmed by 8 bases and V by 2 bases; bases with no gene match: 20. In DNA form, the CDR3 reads TGTGCCAGCAGCGTGGGCGGGGGGACTAGCCTAAGGAGAGGTGATGAGCAGTTCTTC. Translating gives CASSVGGGTSLRRGDEQFF.

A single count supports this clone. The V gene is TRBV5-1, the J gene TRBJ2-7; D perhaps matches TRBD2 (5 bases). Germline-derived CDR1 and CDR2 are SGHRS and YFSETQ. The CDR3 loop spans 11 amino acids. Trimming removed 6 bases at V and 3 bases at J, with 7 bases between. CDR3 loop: CASNSGYEQYF. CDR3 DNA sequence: TGCGCCAGCAACAGCGGCTACGAGCAGTACTTC. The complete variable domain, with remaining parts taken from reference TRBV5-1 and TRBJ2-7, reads KAGVTQTPRYLIKTRGQQVTLSCSPISGHRSVSWYQQTPGQGLQFLFEYFSETQRNKGNFPGRFSGRQFSNSRSEMNVSTLELGDSALYLCASNSGYEQYFGPGTRLTVT.

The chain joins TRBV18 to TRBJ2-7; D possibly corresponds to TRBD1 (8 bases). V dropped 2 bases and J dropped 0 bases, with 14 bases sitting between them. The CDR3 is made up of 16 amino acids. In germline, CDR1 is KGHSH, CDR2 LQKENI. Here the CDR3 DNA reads TGTGCCAGCTCACCAATGCACAGGGGGGGCTCCTACGAGCAGTACTTC. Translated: CASSPMHRGGSYEQYF.

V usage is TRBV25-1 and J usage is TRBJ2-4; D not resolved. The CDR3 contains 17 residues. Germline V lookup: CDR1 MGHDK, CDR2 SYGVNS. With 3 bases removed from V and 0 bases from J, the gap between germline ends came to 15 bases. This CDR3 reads CASSDHQRRGAKNIQYF. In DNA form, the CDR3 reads TGTGCCAGCAGTGACCATCAGAGGCGTGGAGCCAAAAACATTCAGTACTTC.

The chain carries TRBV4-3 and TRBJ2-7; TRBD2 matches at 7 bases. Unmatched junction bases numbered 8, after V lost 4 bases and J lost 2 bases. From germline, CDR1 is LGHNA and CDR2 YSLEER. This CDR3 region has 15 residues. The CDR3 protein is CASSLTASGTYEQYF. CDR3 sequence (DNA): TGCGCCAGCAGCCTGACGGCTAGCGGAACCTACGAGCAGTACTTC.

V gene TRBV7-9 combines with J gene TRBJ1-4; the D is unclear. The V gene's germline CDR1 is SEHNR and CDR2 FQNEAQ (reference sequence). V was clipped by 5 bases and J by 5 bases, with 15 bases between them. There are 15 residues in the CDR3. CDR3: CASSRTGVTNEKLFF. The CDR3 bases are TGTGCCAGCAGCCGAACCGGGGTCACAAATGAAAAACTGTTTTTT.

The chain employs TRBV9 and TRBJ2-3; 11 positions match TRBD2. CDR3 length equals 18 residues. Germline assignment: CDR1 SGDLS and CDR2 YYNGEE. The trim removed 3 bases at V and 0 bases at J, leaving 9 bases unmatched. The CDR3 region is CASSAGPGLAASTDTQYF. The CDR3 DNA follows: TGTGCCAGCAGCGCCGGCCCGGGACTAGCGGCTAGCACAGATACGCAGTATTTT.

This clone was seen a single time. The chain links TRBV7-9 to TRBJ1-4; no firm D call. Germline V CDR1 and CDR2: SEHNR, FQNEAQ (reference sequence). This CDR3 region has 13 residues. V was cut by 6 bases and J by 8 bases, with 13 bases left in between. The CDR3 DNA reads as TGTGCCAGCAGATCCGGCGGGCGCGAAAAACTGTTTTTT. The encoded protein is CASRSGGREKLFF.